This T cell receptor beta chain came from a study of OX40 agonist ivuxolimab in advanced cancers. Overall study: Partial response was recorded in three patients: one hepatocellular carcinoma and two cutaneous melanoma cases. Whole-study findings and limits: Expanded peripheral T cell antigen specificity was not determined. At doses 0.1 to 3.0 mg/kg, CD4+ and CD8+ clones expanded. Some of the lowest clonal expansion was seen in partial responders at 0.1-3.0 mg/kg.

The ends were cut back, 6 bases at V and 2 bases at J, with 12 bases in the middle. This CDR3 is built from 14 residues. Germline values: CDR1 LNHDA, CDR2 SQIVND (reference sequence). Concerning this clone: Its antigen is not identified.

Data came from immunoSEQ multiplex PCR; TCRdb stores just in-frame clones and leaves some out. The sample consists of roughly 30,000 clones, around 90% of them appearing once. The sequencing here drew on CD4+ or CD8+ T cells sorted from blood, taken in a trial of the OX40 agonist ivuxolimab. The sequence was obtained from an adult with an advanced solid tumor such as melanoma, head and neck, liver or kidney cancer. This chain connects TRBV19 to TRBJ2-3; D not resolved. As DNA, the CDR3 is TGTGCCAGTAGCGTATCCGCTTACACAGATACGCAGTATTTT. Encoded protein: CASSVSAYTDTQYF.